This T cell receptor (beta chain) is drawn from a study of blood T cell repertoires in COVID-19 (dated by TCRdb to the early 2020s). In the study overall: Collaborator samples came from the United States, Italy and Spain and covered acute and convalescent phases of COVID-19. Nearly every sample came with metadata listing a de-identified subject ID, COVID-19 status, age in years and sex. The dataset comprised deeply sampled blood TCRbeta repertoires from subjects exposed to, actively infected with, or recovered from COVID-19. Samples came from the ongoing ImmuneRACE study (first 160 participants) plus 1,254 subjects from 6 global collaborators. A freely available public database, intended as a resource for researchers studying the immune response to SARS-CoV-2, is where the repertoires were released. Where HLA class I and class II types were available, the types were taken from metadata supplied by the sample provider, not from assay-based typing. The prospective study material was composed of cDNA or gDNA derived from T cells, B-cell-depleted T cells, or PBMCs.

Each collaborating institution followed its own protocols to collect whole blood in K2EDTA tubes. Collaborator samples were shipped for TCRbeta analysis as frozen whole blood, isolated PBMCs, or DNA extracted from either sample type. TCRbeta CDR3 regions were amplified from genomic DNA by means of the immunoSEQ Assay, a bias-controlled multiplex PCR. Under the source paper's analysis protocol: The number of nucleated cells in each sample was estimated by amplification of reference gene primers within the assay. To quantify the absolute abundance of each unique TCRbeta CDR3 rearrangement, sequence reads were collapsed and filtered. Productive Simpson clonality was computed per sample as the square root of Simpson's diversity index over productive rearrangements. TCRdb took over this immuneACCESS table, retaining in-frame rearrangements with V and J assigned. Such tables are incomplete; in checked studies, under half of the missing clones stem from an unresolved V gene, and the remainder is unexplained. That table supplies the V and J calls and clone size; D and trimming were determined from the DNA. This sample comprises under 300,000 clones, roughly 82% of them detected only once. Under 5.5% of the sample rests with the top ten.

What the study reported, not specific to this receptor: The quantity of clinical and demographic metadata differed by source and by participant and was supplied without curation.

As encoded in the germline V gene, CDR1 is SGHTS while CDR2 is YDEGEE. The junction shows trimming of 1 base on V and 8 bases on J, plus 12 bases between the germline ends. The CDR3 has 13 amino acids, counting the end cysteine and phenylalanine. The entry retains the CDR3 DNA only, 39 bases that are in frame from base 1. Comment on this clone: Its antigen is unknown. Base-call qualities are not available, and no considerably larger clone is one nucleotide away.

This clonotype was obtained from a woman aged 80 or older with active or convalescent COVID-19. The specimen sequenced was peripheral blood. The sequence is built from TRBV5-8 and TRBJ1-2; the D gene is not confidently resolved. The CDR3 reads as follows: CASSLYAVNGYTF. The DNA sequence reads TGTGCCAGCAGCTTGTATGCGGTTAACGGCTACACCTTC. Full variable domain (CDR3 extended with the reference TRBV5-8 and TRBJ1-2 proteins): EAGVTQSPTHLIKTRGQQATLRCSPISGHTSVYWYQQALGLGLQFLLWYDEGEERNRGNFPPRFSGRQFPNYSSELNVNALELEDSALYLCASSLYAVNGYTFGSGTRLTVV.